One sample yielded the 14 T cell receptor beta chains listed below, sequenced in a study of molecular identifiers for immune sequencing clone quantification. TCRdb used MiXCR to reprocess the PCR reads, holding one entry per CDR3 protein. The data contain more than 300,000 distinct CDR3 sequences, about a fifth of them seen just once; the ten biggest clones take up approximately 0.83%. Input material: naive CD8+ T cells from blood, with Jurkat cell RNA spiked in. Described subset: FACS-sorted CD8+CD4-CCR7+CD45RA+ naive T cells. The receptors here all came from a human donor in good health. Some libraries in this study had Jurkat cell RNA spiked in.

This clonotype came up many times. The chain links TRBV28 to TRBJ2-5; tentatively, D is TRBD2 (5 bases). The germline V gene has CDR1 MDHEN and CDR2 SYDVKM. The length of the CDR3 is 15 residues. V was clipped by 3 bases and J by 2 bases, with 13 bases between them. CDR3 residues: CASSFSRDPQETQYF. CDR3 in DNA: TGTGCCAGCAGTTTTTCCCGGGATCCACAAGAGACCCAGTACTTC.

This clonotype was detected ten times or more. V gene TRBV7-9 combines with J gene TRBJ2-7, with D unresolved. The CDR3 runs to 15 residues. Trimming shortened V by 5 bases and J by 7 bases, and 21 bases separated the two germline ends. Germline CDR1 reads SEHNR; CDR2 reads FQNEAQ (reference sequence). This CDR3 is CASSPSTLTPYEQYF. CDR3 bases: TGTGCCAGCAGCCCCTCGACCCTTACCCCATATGAGCAGTACTTC.

This clonotype was seen repeatedly, ten times or more. The chain combines TRBV29-1 with TRBJ2-7, with D possibly matching TRBD2 (5 bases). CDR1 is SQVTM, CDR2 ANQGSEA, per germline. This CDR3 spans 13 amino acids. Trimming removed 0 bases at V and 6 bases at J, with 12 bases between. In DNA, the CDR3 is TGCAGCGTTGAAGATGTTCTGGGAGCCGAGCAGTACTTC. Amino acid sequence: CSVEDVLGAEQYF.

This clonotype was seen at least ten times. V usage is TRBV7-9 and J usage is TRBJ2-3, with 9 nucleotides matching TRBD2. V shed 1 base and J 3 bases; nucleotides not matched to a gene: 11. The V gene's germline CDR1 is SEHNR and CDR2 FQNEAQ (reference sequence). CDR3 size: 18 residues. CDR3 in amino acids: CASSLGGWASGVTDTQYF. CDR3 coding DNA: TGTGCCAGCAGCTTAGGGGGGTGGGCTAGCGGGGTAACAGATACGCAGTATTTT.

The chain is built from TRBV7-9 and TRBJ2-3; 14 bases fit TRBD2. The CDR3 totals 17 residues. The J segment lost 2 bases and the V segment lost 5 bases, leaving 6 bases of the junction unmatched. Germline V gene sequence: CDR1 SEHNR, CDR2 FQNEAQ (reference sequence). In DNA, the CDR3 is TGTGCCAGCAGCGCCGGACTAGCGGGGGGTGTCACAGATACGCAGTATTTT. This sequence encodes CASSAGLAGGVTDTQYF.

Remarks on this clonotype: Since a much larger clone is just one base distant, this may be a read error. V gene TRBV4-3 combines with J gene TRBJ1-1; 8 bases match TRBD1. The CDR3 covers 15 residues. The germline V gene encodes CDR1 LGHNA and CDR2 YSLEER. The chain's CDR3 is CASSQARDRPEDSNF. CDR3 bases: TGCGCCAGCAGCCAGGCGCGGGACAGGCCCGAGGATTCAAACTTT.

The count of this clonotype is one. DNA for the CDR3: TGCGCCAGCAGCCAAGATGGGGCCGGGAGGGCCACAGATACGCAGTATTTT. Encoded protein: CASSQDGAGRATDTQYF. The chain carries TRBV4-1 and TRBJ2-3, with TRBD2 matching 8 bases. Unmatched junction bases numbered 7, after V lost 0 bases and J lost 2 bases. This CDR3 has 17 amino acids. Germline CDR1 is MGHRA and CDR2 is YSYEKL.

The chain is built from TRBV30 and TRBJ2-7, with 8 bases lining up with TRBD2. V was pared by 4 bases and J by 5 bases, with 10 bases of the junction left unmatched. The germline gives CDR1 GTSNPN, CDR2 SVGIG (reference sequence). The CDR3 totals 14 residues. The CDR3 protein is CAWTQTGGFDEQYF. CDR3 bases: TGTGCCTGGACCCAGACGGGAGGGTTCGACGAGCAGTACTTC.

The chain carries TRBV15 and TRBJ2-1, with TRBD2 matching 10 bases. In germline, CDR1 is LNHNV, CDR2 YYDKDF (reference sequence). The CDR3 spans 16 residues. V shed 3 bases and J 4 bases; nucleotides not matched to a gene: 6. For the CDR3, the DNA is TGTGCCACCAGCAGCTACGGGACTAGCGTATACAATGAGCAGTTCTTC. Translation: CATSSYGTSVYNEQFF. The variable domain in full, completed from reference TRBV15 and TRBJ2-1, reads DAMVIQNPRYQVTQFGKPVTLSCSQTLNHNVMYWYQQKSSQAPKLLFHYYDKDFNNEADTPDNFQSRRPNTSFCFLDIRSPGLGDTAMYLCATSSYGTSVYNEQFFGPGTRLTVL.

This clonotype was found many times. Written as DNA, the CDR3 is TGTGCCAGCAGCTCGCCGGGTTTGACTGAAGCTTTCTTT. It is translated as CASSSPGLTEAFF. The rearrangement links TRBV7-9 to TRBJ1-1; D ambiguous. The V end lost 4 bases, the J end lost 5 bases, and 11 bases lay between the germline ends. This CDR3 has 13 residues. From germline, CDR1 is SEHNR and CDR2 FQNEAQ (reference sequence).

Ten or more counts support this clonotype. This rearrangement joins TRBV14 to TRBJ2-5, with D perhaps TRBD1 or TRBD2 (5 bases each). Germline CDR1 SGHDN, CDR2 FVKESK. V gave up 2 bases and J gave up 0 bases, with 10 bases separating them. This CDR3 has 15 amino acids. The CDR3 sequence is CASSQRDQYQETQYF. For the CDR3, the DNA is TGTGCCAGCAGCCAACGGGACCAGTACCAAGAGACCCAGTACTTC.

The chain combines TRBV27 with TRBJ2-1; 11 nucleotides align to TRBD2. This CDR3 spans 16 amino acids. The germline V gene encodes CDR1 MNHEY and CDR2 SMNVEV (reference sequence). V shed 5 bases and J 2 bases; nucleotides not matched to a gene: 5. CDR3 protein: CASSVLAGGPYNEQFF. Written as DNA, the CDR3 is TGTGCCAGCAGTGTTCTAGCGGGAGGCCCCTACAATGAGCAGTTCTTC.

This clonotype was counted a few times. This chain links TRBV7-8 with TRBJ2-1; D gene ambiguous. The CDR3 has 13 residues. Deletions cut 5 bases from V and 8 bases from J, with 13 bases between. Germline V gene data show CDR1 as SGHVS and CDR2 as FQNEAQ. Written as DNA, the CDR3 is TGTGCCAGCAGCCCCTTCGCCGGCTATGAGCAGTTCTTC. This translates into CASSPFAGYEQFF.

There are many counts of this clonotype. V gene TRBV7-2 combines with J gene TRBJ2-3; the D gene is possibly TRBD2 (7 bases). CDR1 SGHTA and CDR2 FQGNSA come from the germline V gene. V lost 1 base, J lost 4 bases, and 18 bases lay in between. The CDR3 extends over 17 amino acids. The CDR3 sequence: CASSLGEGGGLADTQYF. DNA of the CDR3: TGTGCCAGCAGCTTAGGAGAAGGGGGGGGGCTCGCAGATACGCAGTATTTT.